These 25 T cell receptor beta chains share one sample of origin, sequenced in a study of blood T cell repertoires in COVID-19. Data came from immunoSEQ multiplex PCR; TCRdb stores just in-frame clones and leaves some out. The sample lists over 4,500 clones, around 90% occurring once. The sequenced sample consisted of peripheral blood. These receptors all come from a human donor in a cohort sampled during active COVID-19.

The V and J genes are TRBV5-6 and TRBJ1-5; D might be TRBD1 (5 bases). CDR1 is SGHDT, CDR2 YYEEEE, per germline. Trimming left V 4 bases short and J 2 bases short, with 16 bases between. This CDR3 has 16 amino acids. The CDR3 loop reads CASSRGDLVGNQPQHF. The CDR3 DNA sequence: TGTGCCAGCAGCCGCGGGGACCTCGTTGGCAATCAGCCCCAGCATTTT. Full variable domain (missing parts from reference TRBV5-6 and TRBJ1-5): DAGVTQSPTHLIKTRGQQVTLRCSPKSGHDTVSWYQQALGQGPQFIFQYYEEEERQRGNFPDRFSGHQFPNYSSELNVNALLLGDSALYLCASSRGDLVGNQPQHFGDGTRLSIL.

The genes are TRBV19 and TRBJ2-1; 7 bases map to TRBD2. J lost 5 bases, V lost 6 bases, and 10 bases had no gene match. Looked up from germline, CDR1 is LNHDA and CDR2 is SQIVND (reference sequence). This CDR3 has 15 residues. The CDR3: CASSSSGPRNNEQFF. The CDR3 coding sequence is TGTGCCAGTAGCTCTAGCGGCCCACGCAACAATGAGCAGTTCTTC.

This clone was picked up a small number of times. The chain links TRBV10-3 to TRBJ2-7; 7 nucleotides match TRBD1. CDR3 length: 15 amino acids. Germline CDR1 ENHRY, CDR2 SYGVKD. V lost 0 bases, J lost 2 bases, and 4 bases stayed unmatched. In DNA form, the CDR3 reads TGTGCCATCAGTGAGTCGACAGGGACACCCTACGAGCAGTACTTC. This sequence encodes CAISESTGTPYEQYF.

The rearrangement uses TRBV7-2 and TRBJ2-5; D possibly corresponds to TRBD2 (5 bases). This CDR3 spans 13 amino acids. The ends were cut back, 3 bases at V and 2 bases at J, with 7 bases in the middle. Germline V gives CDR1 SGHTA, CDR2 FQGNSA. The CDR3 loop is CASSFSVQETQYF. The CDR3 region has the DNA TGTGCCAGCAGCTTTAGCGTTCAAGAGACCCAGTACTTC.

The CDR3 loop is CAISEGLGETQYF. The CDR3 DNA is TGTGCCATCAGTGAGGGACTGGGTGAGACCCAGTACTTC. The V and J genes are TRBV10-3 and TRBJ2-5, with D tentatively TRBD2 (5 bases). There are 13 residues in the CDR3. The germline V and J ends were trimmed by 2 bases and 5 bases, with 9 bases remaining between them. Germline CDR1 ENHRY, CDR2 SYGVKD.

CDR3 nucleotide sequence: TGTGCCAGTAACACGGGGGGGGAAGAGACCCAGTACTTC. Encoded protein: CASNTGGEETQYF. The chain is built from TRBV19 and TRBJ2-5; 8 nucleotides align to TRBD2. Germline assignment: CDR1 LNHDA and CDR2 SQIVND (reference sequence). The V gene end was trimmed by 7 bases and the J gene end by 3 bases; junction bases not matched to a gene: 4. CDR3 length: 13 residues. The full variable domain, its missing parts supplied by reference TRBV19 and TRBJ2-5, is DGGITQSPKYLFRKEGQNVTLSCEQNLNHDAMYWYRQDPGQGLRLIYYSQIVNDFQKGDIAEGYSVSREKKESFPLTVTSAQKNPTAFYLCASNTGGEETQYFGPGTRLLVL.

The gene calls are TRBV6-6 and TRBJ1-1; 7 bases align to TRBD1. Germline V gene lookup returns CDR1 MNHNY and CDR2 SVGAGI (reference sequence). The CDR3 has 15 residues. After removal of 5 bases from V and 1 base from J, the junction contained 7 bases not matched to a gene. The CDR3 nucleotides are TGTGCCAGCAGTGCCGTCGACAGGGCGAACACTGAAGCTTTCTTT. This gives the protein CASSAVDRANTEAFF.

The CDR3 protein is CASSDTGAYNSPLHF. CDR3 bases: TGTGCCAGCAGTGATACAGGGGCCTATAATTCACCCCTCCACTTT. V usage is TRBV6-4 and J usage is TRBJ1-6; 7 positions agree with TRBD1. CDR3 size: 15 residues. Germline V lookup: CDR1 MRHNA, CDR2 SNTAGT. With V trimmed by 3 bases and J by 2 bases, 1 base remained unmatched.

This rearrangement joins TRBV7-3 to TRBJ2-7; 8 positions agree with TRBD2. Germline CDR1 SGHTA, CDR2 FQGTGA. The CDR3 has 14 residues. V lost 3 bases and J lost 5; bases outside the gene matches: 6. CDR3: CASSLGLGVNEQYF. The CDR3 bases are TGTGCCAGCAGCTTGGGACTAGGTGTTAACGAGCAGTACTTC.

V is TRBV6-5 and J is TRBJ2-1; D not resolved. The germline V gene encodes CDR1 MNHEY and CDR2 SVGAGI. This CDR3 comprises 15 residues. V dropped 7 bases and J dropped 6 bases, with 19 bases sitting between them. In nucleotides, the CDR3 is TGTGCCAGCACCCCCCGTAGTCACAGCAGCAATGAGCAGTTCTTC. It is translated as CASTPRSHSSNEQFF.

J is TRBJ2-5 and V is TRBV2; unclear D gene. The germline CDR1 and CDR2 sequences are SNHLY and FYNNEI. The CDR3 loop spans 13 amino acids. Between the trimmed V and J ends, which lost 7 bases and 1 base, there was a span of 10 bases. In nucleotides, the CDR3 is TGTGCCAGCAACGGAAGACTCCAAGAGACCCAGTACTTC. This gives the protein CASNGRLQETQYF. Full variable domain (remainder filled in from reference TRBV2 and TRBJ2-5): EPEVTQTPSHQVTQMGQEVILRCVPISNHLYFYWYRQILGQKVEFLVSFYNNEISEKSEIFDDQFSVERPDGSNFTLKIRSTKLEDSAMYFCASNGRLQETQYFGPGTRLLVL.

V is TRBV5-1 and J is TRBJ2-5; D is unclear. The germline CDR1 and CDR2 sequences are SGHRS and YFSETQ. The CDR3 covers 15 residues. The V and J ends lost 4 bases and 2 bases respectively, with 15 bases between them. CDR3 amino acids: CASSRIVGPQETQYF. The CDR3 DNA sequence: TGCGCCAGCAGCCGCATCGTTGGCCCTCAAGAGACCCAGTACTTC.

This chain connects TRBV7-3 to TRBJ1-4; no definite D call. Trimming removed 5 bases at V and 1 base at J, with 8 bases between. The CDR3 extends over 14 amino acids. Germline V gene lookup returns CDR1 SGHTA and CDR2 FQGTGA. This chain's CDR3 is CASSRRGTNEKLFF. For the CDR3, the DNA is TGTGCCAGCAGCCGTCGGGGAACTAATGAAAAACTGTTTTTT.

The chain uses TRBV5-5 and TRBJ1-2, with 7 bases fitting TRBD1. This CDR3 is built from 14 residues. V was pared by 5 bases and J by 4 bases, with 8 bases of the junction left unmatched. Germline CDR1 is SGHKS and CDR2 is YYEKEE (reference sequence). CDR3 protein: CASRSEEGAYGYTF. The DNA of the CDR3 is TGTGCCAGCAGGTCGGAGGAGGGGGCCTATGGCTACACCTTC.

The chain uses TRBV5-4 and TRBJ2-1, with 11 bases identical to TRBD2. Germline assignment: CDR1 SGHNT and CDR2 YYREEE (reference sequence). CDR3 length: 14 amino acids. The junction had 3 bases not matched to a gene; V was cut back by 1 base and J by 9 bases. This CDR3 reads CASSLTSGGGEQFF. DNA of the CDR3: TGTGCCAGCAGCTTGACTAGCGGGGGTGGTGAGCAGTTCTTC.

This chain links TRBV28 with TRBJ1-1; 9 bases line up with TRBD1. CDR3 size: 13 residues. Germline V lookup: CDR1 MDHEN, CDR2 SYDVKM. V lost 7 bases and J lost 4; bases outside the gene matches: 4. The chain's CDR3 is CASTTTGGTEAFF. DNA of the CDR3: TGTGCCAGCACCACGACAGGGGGCACTGAAGCTTTCTTT.

V is TRBV5-5 and J is TRBJ2-2, with D tentatively TRBD1 (7 bases). The germline CDR1 and CDR2 sequences are SGHKS and YYEKEE (reference sequence). CDR3 length: 15 amino acids. The V end was cut by 3 bases, the J end by 1 base, with 10 bases between. CDR3 sequence reads: CASSSRGVNTGELFF. For the CDR3, the DNA is TGTGCCAGCAGCTCCAGGGGGGTGAACACCGGGGAGCTGTTTTTT.

The rearrangement uses TRBV10-3 and TRBJ1-1; 8 bases agree with TRBD1. Germline assignment: CDR1 ENHRY and CDR2 SYGVKD. After removal of 6 bases from V and 0 bases from J, the junction contained 9 bases not matched to a gene. The CDR3 has 16 residues. The CDR3 region is CAIREDRVAMNTEAFF. The CDR3 region has the DNA TGTGCCATCAGAGAGGACAGGGTTGCCATGAACACTGAAGCTTTCTTT.

The CDR3 DNA sequence: TGCGCCAGCTGTCAGGGTCCGGAGAACACTGAAGCTTTCTTT. Translated, it gives CASCQGPENTEAFF. The chain links TRBV10-2 to TRBJ1-1; D may be TRBD1 (5 bases). Germline loops: CDR1 WSHSY, CDR2 SAAADI. V was trimmed by 8 bases and J by 1 base, leaving 14 bases between them. The length of the CDR3 is 14 residues.

The chain has TRBV9 and TRBJ1-3, with D possibly being TRBD1 (6 bases). V was trimmed by 0 bases and J by 6 bases, leaving 16 bases between them. Germline V CDR1 and CDR2: SGDLS, YYNGEE. The length of the CDR3 is 16 residues. The CDR3 bases are TGTGCCAGCAGCGTAGCGGGGGGCCCTCCGGAAAACACCATATATTTT. Protein: CASSVAGGPPENTIYF. Looking up the rest from reference TRBV9 and TRBJ1-3 gives the full variable domain: DSGVTQTPKHLITATGQRVTLRCSPRSGDLSVYWYQQSLDQGLQFLIQYYNGEERAKGNILERFSAQQFPDLHSELNLSSLELGDSALYFCASSVAGGPPENTIYFGEGSWLTVV.

This rearrangement joins TRBV27 to TRBJ1-1; D not certain. CDR1 is MNHEY, CDR2 SMNVEV, per germline (reference sequence). The germline V and J ends were trimmed by 3 bases and 1 base, with 6 bases remaining between them. This CDR3 spans 13 amino acids. The CDR3 DNA sequence: TGTGCCAGCAGTTTTACGGGGAACACTGAAGCTTTCTTT. Its translation is CASSFTGNTEAFF.

V is TRBV4-3 and J is TRBJ1-2, with 7 bases that match TRBD1. The CDR3 extends over 13 amino acids. Per germline, CDR1 LGHNA and CDR2 YSLEER. V dropped 3 bases and J dropped 7; count of bases not matched to a gene: 5. The CDR3, as DNA: TGCGCCAGCAGCCATGACAGGGTCTCTGGCTACACCTTC. This gives the protein CASSHDRVSGYTF.

This chain connects TRBV14 to TRBJ1-4; a weak D match, TRBD1 (5 bases). The CDR3 is 12 amino acids. Per the germline V gene, CDR1 is SGHDN and CDR2 is FVKESK. V dropped 4 bases and J dropped 14 bases, with 14 bases sitting between them. CDR3 DNA: TGTGCCAGCAGCCCAACCGACAGAGTCCTGTTTTTT. Translated: CASSPTDRVLFF.

In this sample, this clone turned up once. The J gene is TRBJ2-2, the V gene TRBV4-3; TRBD2 is a possible D gene (6 bases). Per the germline V gene, CDR1 is LGHNA and CDR2 is YSLEER. V lost 5 bases to trimming and J lost 1 base, with 11 bases between them. This CDR3 is built from 15 residues. CDR3 in amino acids: CASSTGTLNTGELFF. The CDR3 DNA reads as TGCGCCAGCAGCACCGGGACTCTGAACACCGGGGAGCTGTTTTTT.

The genes are TRBV30 and TRBJ1-3; the D gene is possibly TRBD1 (5 bases). The CDR3 is 15 residues long. Germline V gene sequence: CDR1 GTSNPN, CDR2 SVGIG (reference sequence). V was shortened by 0 bases and J by 3 bases, with 12 bases between the two germline ends. CDR3 bases: TGTGCCTGGAGTGTAACGTGGGGCGGTGGAAACACCATATATTTT. This encodes CAWSVTWGGGNTIYF.